One sample yielded the 3 T cell receptor beta chains listed below, sequenced in a study of blood T cells in healthy people across ages. It was with a sample-barcoded 5' primer and a J-beta primer mix that a second PCR of roughly 7 to 12 cycles was run. TCRdb reprocessed the 5' RACE reads with MiXCR, giving one entry per CDR3 protein. The repertoire includes over 1.5 million distinct CDR3 sequences, about 50% of them detected once, and less than 2.5% sits in the top ten. The sequenced sample consisted of blood. The receptors originated from a woman aged 40 to 50 in good health.

In its sample, this clonotype was seen a few times. The chain couples TRBV20-1 to TRBJ2-4; D not resolved. The germline gives CDR1 DFQATT, CDR2 SNEGSKA (reference sequence). The CDR3 runs to 13 residues. CDR3 loop: CSPRATSKNIQYF. CDR3 nucleotide sequence: TGCAGCCCCCGGGCGACTTCCAAAAACATTCAGTACTTC.

The chain couples TRBV18 to TRBJ2-5; 7 positions agree with TRBD1. The V and J ends lost 0 bases and 2 bases, in that order; junction bases with no gene match: 6. From germline, CDR1 is KGHSH and CDR2 LQKENI. The CDR3 covers 16 residues. The CDR3 here is CASSPPETGRQETQYF. The DNA of the CDR3 is TGTGCCAGCTCACCACCTGAGACAGGGCGGCAAGAGACCCAGTACTTC.

To note about this clonotype: Its ends do not fully match the called genes, so a read error is possible. The V and J genes are TRBV4-1 and TRBJ2-2; 9 positions match TRBD1. Germline V gene lookup returns CDR1 MGHRA and CDR2 YSYEKL. The CDR3 sequence is 15 residues long. In nucleotides, the CDR3 is TGCGTCAGCAGCCATAGGGACAGGGACACCAGGGAGCTGTTTTTT. Residues: CVSSHRDRDTRELFF.